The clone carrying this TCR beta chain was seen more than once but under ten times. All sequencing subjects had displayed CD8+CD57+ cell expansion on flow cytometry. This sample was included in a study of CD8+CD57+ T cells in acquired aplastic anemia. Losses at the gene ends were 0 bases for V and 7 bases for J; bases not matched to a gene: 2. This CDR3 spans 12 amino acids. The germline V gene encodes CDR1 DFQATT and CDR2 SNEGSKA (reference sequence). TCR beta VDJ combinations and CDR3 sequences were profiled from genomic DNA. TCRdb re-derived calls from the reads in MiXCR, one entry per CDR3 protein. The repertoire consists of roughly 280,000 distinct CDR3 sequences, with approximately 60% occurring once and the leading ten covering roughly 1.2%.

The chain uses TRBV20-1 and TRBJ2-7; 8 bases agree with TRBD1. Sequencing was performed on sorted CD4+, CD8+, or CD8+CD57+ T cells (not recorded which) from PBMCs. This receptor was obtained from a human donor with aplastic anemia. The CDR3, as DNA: TGCAGTGCTAGAGATAGGACAGGGGAGCAGTACTTC. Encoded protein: CSARDRTGEQYF.